This T cell receptor beta chain came from a study of cytomegalovirus exposure and HLA in healthy donors (dated by TCRdb to 2016 to 2017). Regarding the research as a whole: An earlier analysis of 587 of the donors reported 250 to 300 Gb of sequence data and 117 million unique TCR beta sequences obtained from roughly 180 million T cells. An early release that covered about 600 HLA-typed donors contained approximately 300 gigabases of sequencing data and 80 million or so unique TCR sequences. The genetic ancestry cluster associated with self-reported Caucasian donors included 81% of the roughly 410 genotyped donors. The aim of the study was to test whether cataloging public T cell receptors could identify signatures of past pathogen exposure. The T cell repertoires of 550 to 850 subjects were profiled by immunosequencing and related to cytomegalovirus serostatus. A separate validation cohort of about 110 different subjects was used in addition to the roughly 720-subject first cohort. The study combined high-throughput TCR immunosequencing, statistical association of individual TCRs with disease status, and machine learning to predict cytomegalovirus infection status. A later analysis re-analyzed previously published TCR beta repertoires from 650 to 800 donors and added high-resolution HLA genotyping to study TCR occurrence patterns. The later analysis used no new phenotypic data to find candidate immune exposures, relying instead on TCR beta sequences and their occurrence across donors. In an earlier analysis of around 540 of the donors, high-throughput TCR beta sequencing was used to judge whether each TCR beta V gene segment behaved as functional or pseudogenic. Donor age, sex, ethnicity and CMV serostatus were compiled alongside the repertoire data. A later genetic analysis took genome-wide SNP genotypes for 398 of the 666 donors and used that subset as a discovery cohort. All discovery cohort repertoires had been generated using a single sequencing platform. HLA typing covered class I and class II loci at four-digit resolution. The number of typed donors differed by locus: about 620-630 for A, B, C, DRB1 and DQB1; approximately 520 for DQA1; 606 for DPA1; and about 450 for DPB1. Because of strong linkage in the cohort, 5 or 6 DR-DQ haplotypes were treated as single units for association and clustering. Across some 400 genotyped donors of the cohort, an average of roughly 200,000 unique TCR beta nucleotide sequences per donor were sequenced, and 15% to 20% of those sequences were non-productive.

CDR1 and CDR2 were assigned from the germline V gene as SGHRS and YFSETQ. The CDR3, cysteine through phenylalanine, is 15 amino acids long. The entry retains the CDR3 DNA only, 45 bases that are in frame from base 1. Unmatched junction bases come to 6, with V trimmed by 3 bases and J by 2 bases. Here is what the overall study found, with its caveats: A cluster of highly shared sequence variants was judged likely to represent a technical artifact of the sequencing pipeline. The earlier analysis of some 540 of the donors excluded some 15 rarely observed V segments, including chromosome 9 orphons, because counts were too low. Only TCR beta chains were sequenced in this cohort, and the absence of alpha or paired-chain data limited detectable features. In both the original and validation cohorts, the classifier was reported to diagnose cytomegalovirus status with high specificity and sensitivity. Presence/absence analyses assumed roughly uniform sequencing depth across donors, an assumption that may not hold. In a later analysis, more than 15,000 TCR beta sequences were associated with specific HLA alleles at a false discovery rate of 0.05. Linkage disequilibrium might explain the correlated functional status among segregating V segments, but an unknown experimental factor could not be ruled out. The study listed approximately 160 TCR beta chains as associated with cytomegalovirus. A further reported finding was that TCR beta sequences accurately predicted the HLA-A and HLA-B alleles for most subjects in the first cohort. Most CMV-associated TCR beta chains appeared to be HLA-restricted in a later analysis, and the HLA associations seemed to be driven largely by CMV exposure. CMV serostatus was the only immune exposure information available for the cohort. Because some donors lacked HLA typing at each locus, the association tests relied only on the typed subset. In a later analysis, several top co-occurrence clusters were reported to appear linked to parvovirus B19, influenza, CMV and Epstein-Barr virus. In a later genetic analysis, fewer N-insertions in productive TCRs were reported among donors in an Asian-associated ancestry cluster than the roughly 710-donor mean. In vitro tests confirmed that a few of the cytomegalovirus-associated TCR beta chains recognize cytomegalovirus antigens. According to a later analysis, TCR association rates differed among HLA loci, with DRB1 alleles showing the most associated TCRs and HLA-C alleles showing the fewest. Because the 87-base-pair reads could not distinguish some IMGT-functional V segments, including TRBV6-2 and TRBV6-3, those segments were excluded. Assigning TCR associations to individual alleles was difficult when HLA alleles, especially DR and DQ, strongly co-occurred. While some public TCRs were present in many individuals, most TCR sequences turned up only very rarely across donors. It was suggested by the authors that the approach could potentially be generalized to other disease states and immunological phenotypes. In an earlier analysis of 587 of the donors, most TCR beta V segments appeared in productive rearrangements about 87% or about 30% of the time, broadly matching IMGT annotations. An association between a missense DCLRE1C variant and V-gene and J-gene trimming of TCR beta chains was found in a later genetic analysis and replicated in an independent cohort. In a later analysis, HLA-associated TCR beta chains were found to be more clonally expanded and to have lower generation probabilities than equally common non-associated chains.

As for this clone: Its antigen is unknown.

Libraries came from the immunoSEQ multiplex PCR assay. For the multiplex PCR, a mixture combining 60 forward primers for TCR Vbeta segments and 13 reverse primers for TCR Jbeta segments was used. The CDR3 region of rearranged TCR beta genes was amplified from genomic DNA with a multiplex PCR assay. The Illumina HiSeq System was used to sequence the amplified TCR beta libraries as 87-base-pair reads. The authors processed their data as follows. A later analysis tallied some 79 million unique TCR beta chains across the 666 repertoires, and approximately 12 million of those chains were shared by two or more donors. Raw reads were error-corrected and collapsed into unique sequences with a nearest-neighbor algorithm that merged closely related sequences to remove PCR and sequencing errors. V, D and J gene segments were assigned by aligning CDR3 sequences to IMGT reference sequences. Each retained sequence needed at least a six-nucleotide match to both a V gene segment and a J gene segment. A rearrangement was called productive if the CDR3 had no stop codons and remained in frame with V and J, and every other rearrangement was called non-productive. Following IMGT convention, CDR3 was defined as the stretch from the second conserved V-encoded cysteine to the conserved J-encoded phenylalanine. The earlier analysis of more than 450 of the donors excluded sequences that lacked an unambiguous match to a single V gene segment. In an earlier analysis of several hundred of the donors, V segments were called functional above 56.7% productive rearrangements and were called segregating when the between-donor standard deviation exceeded 5%. A statistical classification framework was built to diagnose cytomegalovirus status from the catalog of TCR beta chain sequences. V and J gene assignment, in a later analysis, came from comparing TCR nucleotide sequences with IMGT/GENE-DB human TR gene sequences. The TCRdist pipeline was used in a later analysis to assign CDR3 sequences and most-parsimonious VDJ recombination scenarios. In a later analysis, every TCR beta chain was defined by the combination of its CDR3 amino acid sequence and its V-gene family, and reads without a unique V-gene family were dropped. To address suspected cross-contamination and a sequencing artifact, a later analysis removed 592 highly shared, low-generation-probability nucleotide sequences. In a later analysis, a clonal expansion index for each public chain was calculated from normalized within-repertoire ranks of inferred template counts. In a later analysis, generation probabilities were computed using a VDJ recombination model fitted to out-of-frame rearrangements, and the results were checked against IGoR. A later analysis scored TCR-TCR, TCR-HLA and TCR-CMV co-occurrence with hypergeometric tests, applying a repertoire-size bias correction to TCR pairs. To estimate false discovery rates, a later analysis permuted the HLA or CMV assignments 20 times. In a later analysis, co-occurring TCRs were grouped using DBSCAN, and TCRdist sequence similarity was added for clustering within HLA-allele-positive subsets. Repertoires with fewer than 30,000 or more than 120,000 public chains, plus five repertoires with anomalous nucleotide sharing, were excluded from co-occurrence clustering. In TCRdb, the immuneACCESS table is reduced to in-frame sequences with V and J assigned. These tables do not hold every clone; where another copy was compared, an unresolved V gene accounts for under half, and the others remain unexplained. The V and J calls and clone size come from that table; D and trimming were worked out from the DNA. For this sample, the table gives approximately 110,000 clones. The top ten hold more than 1% of the sample.

The cohort consisted of more than 650 healthy bone marrow donors. Cohort members were all nominally healthy when sampled, although unrecorded immune exposures were likely present. The donor tested CMV seronegative, placing the donor among the approximately 360 seronegative members of the cohort. A peripheral blood sample was provided by each donor, and peripheral blood mononuclear cells were used for TCR beta sequencing. The Qiagen DNeasy Blood Extraction Kit was used to extract genomic DNA from the blood cell samples. The sequencing input was PBMCs. The chain uses TRBV5-1 and TRBJ2-5; the junction holds 8 bases that match TRBD2. This receptor was identified in a man between 18 and 29 years old in good health and CMV-seronegative. The CDR3 in this case is CASSYPGGAQETQYF. The DNA sequence is TGCGCCAGCAGCTATCCCGGGGGGGCTCAAGAGACCCAGTACTTC.